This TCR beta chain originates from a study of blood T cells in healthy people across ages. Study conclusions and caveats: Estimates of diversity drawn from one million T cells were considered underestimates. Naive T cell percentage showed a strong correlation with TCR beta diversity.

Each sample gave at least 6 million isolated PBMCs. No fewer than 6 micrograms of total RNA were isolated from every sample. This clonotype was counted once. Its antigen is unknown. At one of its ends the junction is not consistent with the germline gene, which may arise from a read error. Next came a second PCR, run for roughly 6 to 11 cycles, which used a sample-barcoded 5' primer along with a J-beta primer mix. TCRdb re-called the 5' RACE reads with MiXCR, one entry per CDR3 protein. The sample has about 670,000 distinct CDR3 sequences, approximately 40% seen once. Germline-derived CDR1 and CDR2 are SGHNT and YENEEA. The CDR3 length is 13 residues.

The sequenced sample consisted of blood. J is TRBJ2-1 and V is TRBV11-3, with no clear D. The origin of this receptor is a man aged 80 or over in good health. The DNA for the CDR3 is TGTACCAGCAGCTCGGGTTCGGCGGCTGAGCAGTTCTTC. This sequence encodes CTSSSGSAAEQFF.